Reported below is one TCR beta chain. Its antigen remains unknown. The data are from a study of CD8+CD57+ T cells in acquired aplastic anemia. Study background: An average of 3.2 ug of DNA was obtained from sorted CD4+ and CD8+ cells. There were about 10.8 million reads, on average, for CD4+ cells from healthy donors.

Overall study results and limits: Controls and patients did not differ significantly in CD8+ Simpson's diversity. Researchers report that twenty-nine CD8+ CDR3 sequences appeared in both patients and controls.

According to the study, genomic DNA was the template for TCR beta VDJ and CDR3 profiling. TCRdb re-derived calls from the reads in MiXCR, one entry per CDR3 protein. The table lists some 170,000 distinct CDR3 sequences, 35% to 55% of them singletons, with around 0.96% in the top ten. From germline, CDR1 is MGHDK and CDR2 SYGVNS. The CDR3 consists of 15 residues. V gave up 8 bases and J gave up 6 bases; unmatched junction bases: 9. J is TRBJ2-1 and V is TRBV25-1; 11 bases are a match to TRBD1. The clonotype was recovered from a human donor in good health. Sequenced material: sorted CD4+, CD8+, or CD8+CD57+ T cells (not recorded which) from PBMCs. CDR3 DNA: TGTGCCAGCTACCCTCCCGGGACAGGGGGCAATGAGCAGTTCTTC. Translating it yields CASYPPGTGGNEQFF.